The 12 T cell receptor beta chains below come from one sample, sequenced in a study of T cell responses to AZD1222 COVID-19 vaccine. Clones were read by immunoSEQ multiplex PCR, and TCRdb kept only the in-frame ones, dropping some. Here the sample spans 140,000 to 150,000 clones, approximately 85% being singletons. Sequenced here: peripheral blood, sampled on day 0 of AZD1222 vaccination. Receptor source: an adult in good health.

V gene TRBV2 combines with J gene TRBJ2-3; no definite D call. The CDR3 consists of 13 residues. CDR1 and CDR2 from the germline V gene are SNHLY and FYNNEI. Trimming removed 3 bases at V and 1 base at J, with 5 bases between. CDR3 sequence (DNA): TGTGCCAGCAGTGAGGGTGGCACAGATACGCAGTATTTT. This gives the protein CASSEGGTDTQYF.

The chain joins TRBV6-1 to TRBJ1-5; D remains unclear. The CDR3 sequence is 13 residues long. The germline gives CDR1 MNHNS, CDR2 SASEGT. V was pared by 1 base and J by 7 bases, with 8 bases between. CDR3 bases: TGTGCCAGCAGTGAAGGCGCGGGACAGCCCCAGCATTTT. Amino acid sequence: CASSEGAGQPQHF.

The CDR3 reads CAISEPLSTGTVGYTF. The CDR3 nucleotides are TGTGCCATCAGTGAGCCCCTGTCGACAGGGACCGTCGGCTACACCTTC. The chain has TRBV10-3 and TRBJ1-2, with 7 bases identical to TRBD1. V lost 2 bases and J lost 8; bases outside the gene matches: 14. This CDR3 contains 16 residues. CDR1 and CDR2 from the germline V gene are ENHRY and SYGVKD.

J is TRBJ1-3 and V is TRBV27; 7 bases map to TRBD1. CDR3 size: 16 residues. The V and J ends lost 5 bases and 0 bases, in that order; junction bases with no gene match: 7. Germline assignment: CDR1 MNHEY and CDR2 SMNVEV (reference sequence). CDR3: CASSRLGDSSGNTIYF. The CDR3 coding sequence is TGTGCCAGCAGTCGGCTCGGGGACAGCTCTGGAAACACCATATATTTT.

The chain recombines TRBV24-1 with TRBJ1-3, with a possible D match to TRBD1 (6 bases). Per the germline V gene, CDR1 is KGHDR and CDR2 is SFDVKD. V was clipped by 2 bases and J by 2 bases, with 9 bases between them. The CDR3 spans 15 residues. The CDR3, as DNA: TGTGCCACCAGTGATTCCAGGGGTCCTGGAAACACCATATATTTT. Translated, it gives CATSDSRGPGNTIYF.

This clone occurred a few times. This rearrangement joins TRBV12-3 or TRBV12-4 to TRBJ2-5; the D is unclear. Deletions cut 6 bases from V and 5 bases from J, with 13 bases between. This CDR3 comprises 13 residues. This CDR3 is CASSLGQFETQYF. CDR3 bases: TGTGCCAGCAGCCTCGGGCAGTTTGAGACCCAGTACTTC.

V gene TRBV6-5 combines with J gene TRBJ2-7, with 8 bases that match TRBD1. V trimming: 0 bases; J trimming: 4 bases; junction bases outside the gene matches: 8. This CDR3 spans 16 amino acids. Germline CDR1 MNHEY, CDR2 SVGAGI. The CDR3 DNA reads TGTGCCAGCAGTTACTCAATCCCAGGGGGCTCGTACGAGCAGTACTTC. This translates into CASSYSIPGGSYEQYF.

The chain joins TRBV28 to TRBJ2-3, with a tentative D call TRBD2 (6 bases). The CDR3 contains 12 residues. Germline assignment: CDR1 MDHEN and CDR2 SYDVKM. V gave up 5 bases and J gave up 4 bases, with 7 bases separating them. The CDR3 DNA follows: TGTGCCAGCAGTGGGGAGGCAGATACGCAGTATTTT. It translates to CASSGEADTQYF.

In this sample, this clone turned up once. The rearrangement uses TRBV27 and TRBJ1-1, with D uncertain. Germline loops: CDR1 MNHEY, CDR2 SMNVEV (reference sequence). The V gene lost 0 bases and the J gene lost 5 bases, with 10 bases spanning the gap. This CDR3 comprises 14 residues. In nucleotides, the CDR3 is TGTGCCAGCAGTTTATCATCTTATGGGACTGAAGCTTTCTTT. Protein sequence: CASSLSSYGTEAFF.

This clone came up once. This chain connects TRBV28 to TRBJ2-4, with D possibly matching TRBD1 (6 bases). The CDR3 totals 13 residues. The V end was cut by 6 bases, the J end by 6 bases, with 12 bases between. CDR1 and CDR2 (germline): MDHEN, SYDVKM. The CDR3 coding sequence is TGTGCCAGCAGCTCCCAACAGGGAAACATTCAGTACTTC. It codes for CASSSQQGNIQYF. The whole variable domain, remainder taken from reference TRBV28 and TRBJ2-4, is DVKVTQSSRYLVKRTGEKVFLECVQDMDHENMFWYRQDPGLGLRLIYFSYDVKMKEKGDIPEGYSVSREKKERFSLILESASTNQTSMYLCASSSQQGNIQYFGAGTRLSVL.

This clone was found once. This rearrangement joins TRBV7-2 to TRBJ2-4, with TRBD2 as a possible D gene (5 bases). CDR1 SGHTA and CDR2 FQGNSA come from the germline V gene. Deletions cut 1 base from V and 0 bases from J, with 7 bases between. This CDR3 has 15 amino acids. CDR3 residues: CASSLVRGAKNIQYF. The CDR3 nucleotides read TGTGCCAGCAGCTTAGTTCGGGGAGCCAAAAACATTCAGTACTTC.

This clone occurred a few times. V gene TRBV11-2 combines with J gene TRBJ1-3; TRBD1 matches 9 bases. This CDR3 spans 16 amino acids. Losses at the gene ends were 0 bases for V and 4 bases for J; bases not matched to a gene: 4. CDR1 SGHAT and CDR2 FQNNGV come from the germline V gene. This CDR3 is CASSLEGQGTGNTIYF. The CDR3 nucleotides are TGTGCCAGCAGCTTAGAAGGACAGGGGACGGGAAACACCATATATTTT.